Reported below is one T cell receptor beta chain. The antigen remains unidentified. From germline, CDR1 is KGHSH and CDR2 LQKENI. V was clipped by 6 bases and J by 1 base, with 7 bases between them. The CDR3 has 12 residues. The entry originates in a study of T-cell reconstitution after alpha-beta-depleted transplantation in children. Study conclusions and caveats: T-cell counts and diversity were attributed mostly to newly produced T cells one year after transplant. Where alpha-beta T cells came from about two months after transplant was reportedly several hundred expanded graft clones. Surviving thymic progenitors and recipient T cells were the source of high TCRbeta diversity at day 60 in some patients.

Library preparation (for TCRbeta) was performed with unique molecular identifiers. One entry per CDR3 protein results from TCRdb running MiXCR on the PCR reads. The sample yields around 200,000 distinct CDR3 sequences, approximately 8% seen once. The chain links TRBV18 to TRBJ2-7; a weak D match, TRBD1 (5 bases). This specimen consisted of PBMCs, mostly from graft donor cells, obtained 360 days after TCRalphabeta/CD19-depleted stem cell transplant. This TCR was recovered from a male patient aged 2-9 years who had a stem cell transplant for acute myeloid leukemia, so the T cells may come from the graft donor. The CDR3 loop is CASSDTSYEQYF. CDR3 nucleotide sequence: TGTGCCAGCTCGGACACATCCTACGAGCAGTACTTC.